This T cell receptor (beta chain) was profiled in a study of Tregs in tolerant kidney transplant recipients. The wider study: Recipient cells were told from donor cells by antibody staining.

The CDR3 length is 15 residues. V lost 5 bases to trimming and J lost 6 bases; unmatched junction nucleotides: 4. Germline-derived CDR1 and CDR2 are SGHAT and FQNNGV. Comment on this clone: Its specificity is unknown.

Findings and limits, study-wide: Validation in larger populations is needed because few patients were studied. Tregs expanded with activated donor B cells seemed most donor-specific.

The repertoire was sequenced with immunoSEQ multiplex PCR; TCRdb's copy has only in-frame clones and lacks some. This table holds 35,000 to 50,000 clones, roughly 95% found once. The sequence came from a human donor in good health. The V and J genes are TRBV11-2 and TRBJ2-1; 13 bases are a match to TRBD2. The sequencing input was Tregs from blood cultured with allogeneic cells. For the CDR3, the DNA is TGTGCCAGCAGCCTACTAGCGGGGGGGCGCAATGAGCAGTTCTTC. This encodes CASSLLAGGRNEQFF.